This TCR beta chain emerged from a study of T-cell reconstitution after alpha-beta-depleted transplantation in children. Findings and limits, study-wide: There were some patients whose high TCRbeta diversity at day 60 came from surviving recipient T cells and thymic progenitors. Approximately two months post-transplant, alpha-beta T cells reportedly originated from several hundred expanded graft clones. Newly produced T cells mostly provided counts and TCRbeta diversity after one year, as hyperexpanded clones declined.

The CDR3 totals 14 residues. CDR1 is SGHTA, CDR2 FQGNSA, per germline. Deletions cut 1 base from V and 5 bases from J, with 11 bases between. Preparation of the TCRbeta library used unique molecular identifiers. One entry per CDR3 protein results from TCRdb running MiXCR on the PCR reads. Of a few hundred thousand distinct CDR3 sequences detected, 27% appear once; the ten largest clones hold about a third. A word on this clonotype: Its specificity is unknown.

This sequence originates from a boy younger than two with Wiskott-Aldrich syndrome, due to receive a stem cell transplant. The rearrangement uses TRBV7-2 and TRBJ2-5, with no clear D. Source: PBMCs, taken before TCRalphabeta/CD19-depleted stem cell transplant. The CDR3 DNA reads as TGTGCCAGCAGCTTAGATCGGGTATGGGAGACCCAGTACTTC. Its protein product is CASSLDRVWETQYF.